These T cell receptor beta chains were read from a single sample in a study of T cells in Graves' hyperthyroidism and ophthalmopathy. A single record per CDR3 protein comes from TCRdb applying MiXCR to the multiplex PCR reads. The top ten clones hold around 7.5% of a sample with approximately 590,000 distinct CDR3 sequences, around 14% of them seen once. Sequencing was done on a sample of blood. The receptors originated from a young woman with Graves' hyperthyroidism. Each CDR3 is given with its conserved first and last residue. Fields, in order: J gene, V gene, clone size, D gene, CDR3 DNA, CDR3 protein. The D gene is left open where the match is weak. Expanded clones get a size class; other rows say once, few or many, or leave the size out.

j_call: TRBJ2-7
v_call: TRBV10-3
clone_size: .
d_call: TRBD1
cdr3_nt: TGTGCCATCAGTGTCGACAGGGTGGGGCAGTACTTC
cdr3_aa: CAISVDRVGQYF

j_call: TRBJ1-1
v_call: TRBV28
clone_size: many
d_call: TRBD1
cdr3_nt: TGTGCCAGCAGTTTATTCGGACAGGGGTTATCTGAAGCTTTCTTT
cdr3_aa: CASSLFGQGLSEAFF

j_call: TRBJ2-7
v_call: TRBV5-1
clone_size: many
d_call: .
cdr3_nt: TGCGCCAGCAGCGACATCCTCTCCTACGAGCAGTACTTC
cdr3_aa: CASSDILSYEQYF

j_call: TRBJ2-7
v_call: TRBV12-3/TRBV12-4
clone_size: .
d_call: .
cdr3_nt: TGTGCCAGCAGCCGACCAGAATCCGAGCAGTACTTC
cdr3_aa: CASSRPESEQYF

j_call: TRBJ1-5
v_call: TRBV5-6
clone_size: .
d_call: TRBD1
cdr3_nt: TGTGCCAGCAGCTTCTACTTGACAGGGGGCGAGAGCAATCAGCCCCAGCATTTT
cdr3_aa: CASSFYLTGGESNQPQHF

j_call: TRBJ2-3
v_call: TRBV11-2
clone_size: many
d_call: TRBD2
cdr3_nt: TGTGCCAGCAGCTCCCGGAGACTAGCGGGAGGAGATACGCAGTATTTT
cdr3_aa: CASSSRRLAGGDTQYF

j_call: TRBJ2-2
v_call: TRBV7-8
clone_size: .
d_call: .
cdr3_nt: TGTGCCAGCAGCTTAGTGGGGGGTTCCAATACCGGGGAGCTGTTTTTT
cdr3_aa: CASSLVGGSNTGELFF

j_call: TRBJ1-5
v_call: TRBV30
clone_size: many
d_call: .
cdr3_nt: TGTGCCTGGTCTTTGCCCCAAGACACTAGCAATCAGCCCCAGCATTTT
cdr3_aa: CAWSLPQDTSNQPQHF

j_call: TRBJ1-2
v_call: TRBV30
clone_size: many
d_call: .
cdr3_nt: TGTGCCCAGCCAGAGACTCCGGGGGGCTACACCTTC
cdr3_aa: CAQPETPGGYTF

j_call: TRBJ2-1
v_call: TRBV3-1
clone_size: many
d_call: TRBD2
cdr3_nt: TGTGCCAGCACCCGGCGTGCGAGCGGGAGTTCCTTCCATGAGCAGTTCTTC
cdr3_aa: CASTRRASGSSFHEQFF

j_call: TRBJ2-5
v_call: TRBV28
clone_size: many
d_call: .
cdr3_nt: .
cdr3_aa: CASSTSGPGETQYF

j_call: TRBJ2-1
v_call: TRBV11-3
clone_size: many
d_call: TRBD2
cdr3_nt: TGTGCCAGCAGCTTAATGCCGGGAGGGGGTGAGCAGTTCTTC
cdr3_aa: CASSLMPGGGEQFF

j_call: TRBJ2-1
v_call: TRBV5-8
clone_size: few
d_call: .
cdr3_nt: TGTGCCAGCAGCCAACCCCGAGGACATTACAATGAGCAGTTCTTC
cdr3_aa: CASSQPRGHYNEQFF

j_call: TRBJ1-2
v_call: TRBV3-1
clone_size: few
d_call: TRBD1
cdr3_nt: TGTGCCAGCGCGGGGACAGGGGGACTACGGAGGTTTGGCTACACCTTC
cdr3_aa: CASAGTGGLRRFGYTF

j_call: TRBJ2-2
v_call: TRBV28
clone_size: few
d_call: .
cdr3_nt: TGTGCCAGCAGTTTTCCCCGGACGTGGGACGGGGAGCTGTTTTTT
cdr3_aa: CASSFPRTWDGELFF

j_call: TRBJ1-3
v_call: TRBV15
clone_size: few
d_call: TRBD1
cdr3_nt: TGTGCCACCAGCAGAAAGACAGGGAACTCTGGAAACACCATATATTTT
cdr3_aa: CATSRKTGNSGNTIYF

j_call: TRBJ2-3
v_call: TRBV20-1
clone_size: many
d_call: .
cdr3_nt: TGCAGTGCCACACTAGTTACAGATACGCAGTATTTT
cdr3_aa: CSATLVTDTQYF

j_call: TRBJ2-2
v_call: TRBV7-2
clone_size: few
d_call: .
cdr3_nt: TGTGCCAGCAGCTTCTCGCGCACCGGGGAGCTGTTTTTT
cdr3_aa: CASSFSRTGELFF